This paragraph reports one TCR beta chain. Its antigen is not yet known. No clone much larger than this one lies a single base away; base qualities are absent. The entry originates in a study of cytomegalovirus exposure and HLA in healthy donors (dated by TCRdb to about 2017). Context from the whole study: According to a later analysis, the 110 or so validation repertoires were produced on the same platform as the 666 repertoires of the first cohort. Along with the roughly 710-subject first cohort, a separate validation cohort of approximately 110 different subjects was used. The study aimed to test whether signatures of past pathogen exposure could be identified by cataloging public T cell receptors. To predict cytomegalovirus infection status, the study brought together high-throughput TCR immunosequencing, statistical association of individual TCRs with disease status, and machine learning. On the study overall, not on this receptor specifically: In vitro tests confirmed that three of the cytomegalovirus-associated TCR beta chains recognize cytomegalovirus antigens. A total of about 150 TCR beta chains were listed by the study as associated with cytomegalovirus. Cytomegalovirus status was reported to be diagnosed by the classifier with high specificity and sensitivity in both the original and validation cohorts. In a later analysis, TCRs clustered in the first cohort were found to also tend to co-occur in the 120 or so validation repertoires, with approximately 95% of cluster scores above 0. The validation cohort had no HLA typing available for a later analysis, so co-occurrence within that cohort was assessed over all 130 or so repertoires. Most TCR sequences were seen in very few donors, while some public TCRs were found in many individuals. The authors suggested that the approach could potentially be extended to other disease states and immunological phenotypes.

The donors were included in the validation cohort of approximately 120 subjects, a group kept apart from the roughly 670-subject first cohort. CDR1 and CDR2, per the germline V gene, are SGHDT and YYEEEE. Counted from cysteine to phenylalanine, this CDR3 has 16 amino acids. Solely the CDR3 DNA is kept, with 48 bases framed from the first base. From V the trimming removes 1 base and from J it removes 1 base, while the gene matches leave 6 bases of the junction unaccounted for. Libraries were constructed by the immunoSEQ multiplex PCR assay. The authors' pipeline ran thus. A statistical classification framework was built to diagnose cytomegalovirus status from the catalog of TCR beta chain sequences. TCRdb re-hosts the immuneACCESS table, in-frame sequences only. Its copies lack some clones; in the studies checked, an unresolved V gene accounts for under half of them, and the cause for the rest is not known. V and J calls and clone size are given by that table; D and trimming were obtained from the DNA. The sample table holds 200,000 to 300,000 clones, of which about nine tenths were seen once. Approximately 3.1% of the sample comes from the top ten.

The sample was PBMCs. This TCR came from a woman aged 25-40 years in good health and CMV-seronegative. The rearranged segments are TRBV5-6 and TRBJ2-7; TRBD2 matches 9 bases in the middle. The DNA sequence is given as TGTGCCAGCAGCTTGTTAGCGGGAGAGCTTTCCTACGAGCAGTACTTC. Translated, it reads CASSLLAGELSYEQYF. The entire variable domain, with the stretches around the CDR3 drawn from the reference TRBV5-6 and TRBJ2-7 proteins, is DAGVTQSPTHLIKTRGQQVTLRCSPKSGHDTVSWYQQALGQGPQFIFQYYEEEERQRGNFPDRFSGHQFPNYSSELNVNALLLGDSALYLCASSLLAGELSYEQYFGPGTRLTVT.